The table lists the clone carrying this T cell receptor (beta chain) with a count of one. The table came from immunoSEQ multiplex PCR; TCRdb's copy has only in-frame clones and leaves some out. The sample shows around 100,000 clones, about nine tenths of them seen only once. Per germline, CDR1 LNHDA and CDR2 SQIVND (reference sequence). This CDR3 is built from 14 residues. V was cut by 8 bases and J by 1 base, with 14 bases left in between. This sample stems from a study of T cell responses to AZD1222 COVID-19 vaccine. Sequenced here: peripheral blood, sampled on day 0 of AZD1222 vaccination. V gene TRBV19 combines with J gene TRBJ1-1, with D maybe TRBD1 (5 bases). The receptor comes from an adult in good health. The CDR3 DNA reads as TGTGCCAGTGGATGGGACTCTGGGAACACTGAAGCTTTCTTT. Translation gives CASGWDSGNTEAFF.